The clone carrying this T cell receptor (beta chain) has a handful of counts. Its matching antigen is unknown. The sample belongs to a study of beta chain features in type 1 diabetes. The CDR3 consists of 13 residues. Trimming took 4 bases from V and 4 from J, leaving 12 bases between them. Per germline, CDR1 SQVTM and CDR2 ANQGSEA. Expressed TCRB transcripts were sequenced, since all the RNA that had been isolated was reverse transcribed. The repertoire was sequenced with immunoSEQ multiplex PCR; TCRdb's copy has only in-frame clones and lacks some. The table has fewer than 350,000 clones, about 20% seen once; the top ten hold roughly 0.045%. Study-wide results and limits: Whether HLA type influences TCRB rearrangement remained unresolved here. Reduced insertions and increased deletions marked VDJ junctions in type 1 diabetes patients. In every one of the four CD4+ subsets, TCRB CDR3s were moderately but significantly shorter in Type 1 diabetes patients.

V usage is TRBV29-1 and J usage is TRBJ2-3; D may be TRBD1 (7 bases). This receptor was obtained from a woman between 18 and 30 years old in good health. Material: naive CD4+ T cells from blood. The CDR3 loop is CSVARGEADTQYF. The CDR3 region has the DNA TGCAGCGTTGCCAGGGGGGAGGCAGATACGCAGTATTTT.